These T cell receptor beta chains were read from a single sample in a study of T-cell reconstitution after alpha-beta-depleted transplantation in children. TCRdb redid the calling of the PCR reads with MiXCR, one entry per CDR3 protein. Altogether about 400,000 distinct CDR3 sequences are present, 15% to 20% being singletons, with the ten largest covering under 30%. Here the sequenced sample was PBMCs, mostly from graft donor cells, taken 360 days after TCRalphabeta/CD19-depleted stem cell transplant. These receptors came from a boy in the first two years of life who had a stem cell transplant for Wiskott-Aldrich syndrome, so the T cells may come from the graft donor. Both conserved end residues are part of each CDR3. D genes are given only for firm matches. Clone size, where shown, is once, few, many, or a class for clones that have expanded.

J gene: TRBJ2-1
clone size: few
V gene: TRBV6-2/TRBV6-3
D gene: NA
CDR3 length: 16
CDR3 DNA: TGTGCCAGCAGTTACTCGGCTCTAGCGAAATACAATGAGCAGTTCTTC
CDR3 protein: CASSYSALAKYNEQFF

J gene: TRBJ2-7
clone size: NA
V gene: TRBV5-5
D gene: NA
CDR3 length: 18
CDR3 DNA: TGTGCCAGCAGCTTCGGAGGGACACTGAAAGATAGCTCCTACGAGCAGTACTTC
CDR3 protein: CASSFGGTLKDSSYEQYF

J gene: TRBJ1-1
clone size: NA
V gene: TRBV5-6
D gene: NA
CDR3 length: 15
CDR3 DNA: TGTGCCAGCAGCCCCCTCGCGGTCCCGGACAGAGAAGCTTTCTTT
CDR3 protein: CASSPLAVPDREAFF

J gene: TRBJ2-1
clone size: many
V gene: TRBV6-6
D gene: NA
CDR3 length: 12
CDR3 DNA: TGTGCCAGCAGACCCGGGACCCGGGAGCAGTTCTTC
CDR3 protein: CASRPGTREQFF

J gene: TRBJ2-1
clone size: few
V gene: TRBV7-6
D gene: NA
CDR3 length: 14
CDR3 DNA: TGTGCCAGCAGCTCAACAGGGATCTACAATGAGCAGTTCTTC
CDR3 protein: CASSSTGIYNEQFF

J gene: TRBJ2-5
clone size: NA
V gene: TRBV29-1
D gene: TRBD1
CDR3 length: 14
CDR3 DNA: TGCAGCGTTGATGACAGGGTGTTGGGAGAGACCCAGTACTTC
CDR3 protein: CSVDDRVLGETQYF

J gene: TRBJ2-7
clone size: NA
V gene: TRBV25-1
D gene: TRBD2
CDR3 length: 17
CDR3 DNA: TGTGCCAGCAGTGAATCTCTACTTGGGACTAGCGGCTACGAGCAGTACTTC
CDR3 protein: CASSESLLGTSGYEQYF

J gene: TRBJ2-2
clone size: few
V gene: TRBV4-1
D gene: NA
CDR3 length: 18
CDR3 DNA: TGCGCCAGCAGCCAAGGGAGACCGGGACACTCAAACACCGGGGAGCTGTTTTTT
CDR3 protein: CASSQGRPGHSNTGELFF

J gene: TRBJ2-4
clone size: few
V gene: TRBV24-1
D gene: NA
CDR3 length: 15
CDR3 DNA: TGTGCCACCAGTGATTTGAAACAGCCCAAAAACATTCAGTACTTC
CDR3 protein: CATSDLKQPKNIQYF

J gene: TRBJ2-3
clone size: many
V gene: TRBV20-1
D gene: TRBD2
CDR3 length: 14
CDR3 DNA: TGCAGTGCTGTTAAGCGGGGGGGCACAGATACGCAGTATTTT
CDR3 protein: CSAVKRGGTDTQYF

J gene: TRBJ2-7
clone size: few
V gene: TRBV12-3/TRBV12-4
D gene: NA
CDR3 length: 14
CDR3 DNA: TGTGCCAGCAAAGGACAGCCTAGCTCCTACGAGCAGTACTTC
CDR3 protein: CASKGQPSSYEQYF

J gene: TRBJ1-1
clone size: NA
V gene: TRBV5-1
D gene: NA
CDR3 length: 14
CDR3 DNA: TGCGCCAGCAGCTTCTCACCCGCAGGGAAGGAAGCTTTCTTT
CDR3 protein: CASSFSPAGKEAFF

J gene: TRBJ2-1
clone size: NA
V gene: TRBV4-1
D gene: TRBD1
CDR3 length: 15
CDR3 DNA: TGCGCCAGCAGCCGACAGGGTATTGGGGGCAATGAGCAGTTCTTC
CDR3 protein: CASSRQGIGGNEQFF

J gene: TRBJ2-1
clone size: few
V gene: TRBV29-1
D gene: TRBD1
CDR3 length: 14
CDR3 DNA: TGCAGCGGTTCGACAGGGAGCTCCTACAATGAGCAGTTCTTC
CDR3 protein: CSGSTGSSYNEQFF

J gene: TRBJ2-5
clone size: few
V gene: TRBV7-7
D gene: NA
CDR3 length: 15
CDR3 DNA: TGTGCCAGCAGCTTAGAAGCAAGGGTCGGGGAGACCCAGTACTTC
CDR3 protein: CASSLEARVGETQYF

J gene: TRBJ2-7
clone size: NA
V gene: TRBV12-3/TRBV12-4
D gene: TRBD2
CDR3 length: 15
CDR3 DNA: TGTGCCAGCAGTTTAAGACTAGCTTGGGGCTACGAGCAGTACTTC
CDR3 protein: CASSLRLAWGYEQYF

J gene: TRBJ2-3
clone size: few
V gene: TRBV27
D gene: TRBD2
CDR3 length: 16
CDR3 DNA: TGTGCCAGCAGCCGAAGCGGGAGACTGTGGGTAGATACGCAGTATTTT
CDR3 protein: CASSRSGRLWVDTQYF

J gene: TRBJ2-3
clone size: NA
V gene: TRBV3-1
D gene: TRBD2
CDR3 length: 19
CDR3 DNA: TGTGCCAGCAGCCAAGGACGAAGAGGGACTAGCGGACTCTTGCATACGCAGTATTTT
CDR3 protein: CASSQGRRGTSGLLHTQYF

J gene: TRBJ2-1
clone size: few
V gene: TRBV3-1
D gene: NA
CDR3 length: 15
CDR3 DNA: TGTGCCAGCAGCCGAACTGGGGGGCGCTACAATGAGCAGTTCTTC
CDR3 protein: CASSRTGGRYNEQFF

J gene: TRBJ2-2
clone size: few
V gene: TRBV2
D gene: NA
CDR3 length: 14
CDR3 DNA: TGTGCCACACTAGACTATCCTATGTCCGGGGAGCTGTTTTTT
CDR3 protein: CATLDYPMSGELFF

J gene: TRBJ1-1
clone size: many
V gene: TRBV10-3
D gene: NA
CDR3 length: 12
CDR3 DNA: TGTGCCATTGGGCGTAGAGACACTGAAGCTTTCTTT
CDR3 protein: CAIGRRDTEAFF

J gene: TRBJ2-5
clone size: few
V gene: TRBV5-1
D gene: TRBD2
CDR3 length: 13
CDR3 DNA: TGCGCCAGCAGCTTGGAGGCTAGCGGGACCCAGTACTTC
CDR3 protein: CASSLEASGTQYF